The 23 T cell receptor beta chains below come from one sample, sequenced in a study of early T cells in non-severe SARS-CoV-2 infection. One entry per CDR3 protein, called by TCRdb with MiXCR from the 5' RACE reads. There are about 50,000 distinct CDR3 sequences in the sample; less than 10% occur only once, and approximately 5.7% lies in the top ten. The specimen was whole blood, collected at baseline. The receptors shown here come from an adult who was a healthcare worker with PCR-confirmed SARS-CoV-2 infection or an uninfected control (not recorded which).

This clonotype was seen many times. This chain links TRBV20-1 with TRBJ2-5; no firm D call. Trimming cost V 2 bases and J 8 bases, with 12 bases left between them. The CDR3 is made up of 12 amino acids. The germline V gene encodes CDR1 DFQATT and CDR2 SNEGSKA (reference sequence). This chain's CDR3 is CSARWTQSTQYF. For the CDR3, the DNA is TGCAGTGCTAGATGGACCCAATCAACCCAGTACTTC.

This clonotype was seen more than once but under ten times. The V and J genes are TRBV12-3 or TRBV12-4 and TRBJ1-2; tentative D call: TRBD1 (5 bases). V was trimmed by 5 bases and J by 4 bases, leaving 8 bases between them. The CDR3 extends over 12 amino acids. CDR3 in DNA: TGTGCCAGCAGTACAGGCCCCTATGGCTACACCTTC. It codes for CASSTGPYGYTF.

Regarding this clonotype: One junction end does not reproduce the germline sequence, and a read error may be involved. In nucleotides, the CDR3 is TGTGCCAGCAGCCCAAACGACGGACTAGCGGGGGGGCGGCTCTTC. Translated: CASSPNDGLAGGRLF. The chain joins TRBV7-2 to TRBJ2-7, with TRBD2 matching over 15 bases. The CDR3 has 15 amino acids. Germline assignment: CDR1 SGHTA and CDR2 FQGNSA. The variable domain in full, with the rest retrieved from reference TRBV7-2 and TRBJ2-7, is GAGVSQSPSNKVTEKGKDVELRCDPISGHTALYWYRQSLGQGLEFLIYFQGNSAPDKSGLPSDRFSAERTGGSVSTLTIQRTQQEDSAVYLCASSPNDGLAGGRLFGPGTRLTVT.

Many counts were recorded for this clonotype. The genes are TRBV15 and TRBJ2-2; TRBD1 matches 9 bases. Germline lookup yields CDR1 LNHNV and CDR2 YYDKDF (reference sequence). The CDR3 is made up of 16 amino acids. The V segment lost 1 base and the J segment 6 bases; nucleotides outside the gene matches: 6. The CDR3, as DNA: TGTGCCACCAGCAGAGGGAGGACAGGGGTGGCCGGGGAGCTGTTTTTT. It specifies CATSRGRTGVAGELFF.

This clonotype came up many times. The chain uses TRBV20-1 and TRBJ1-1; the D is unclear. The V gene's germline CDR1 is DFQATT and CDR2 SNEGSKA (reference sequence). This CDR3 region has 13 residues. V gave up 1 base and J gave up 0 bases, with 6 bases separating them. Here the CDR3 reads CSARVGLNTEAFF. CDR3 bases: TGCAGTGCTAGAGTAGGTCTGAACACTGAAGCTTTCTTT.

This clonotype was seen repeatedly, ten times or more. As DNA, the CDR3 is TGTGCCAGCAGTTCACCGGGACGGATGAACACTGAAGCTTTCTTT. Its protein is CASSSPGRMNTEAFF. The V and J genes are TRBV12-3 or TRBV12-4 and TRBJ1-1; weak D call: TRBD1 (5 bases). Trimming stripped 4 bases from V and 0 bases from J, with 12 bases between. This CDR3 has 15 amino acids.

This sequence joins TRBV18 and TRBJ2-7, with D possibly TRBD1 on 6 matching bases. The CDR3 is made up of 14 amino acids. Germline values: CDR1 KGHSH, CDR2 LQKENI. Trimming stripped 3 bases from V and 7 bases from J, with 16 bases between. DNA for the CDR3: TGTGCCAGCTCACCGGGCCCAGGGGTTTATGAGCAGTACTTC. It yields the protein CASSPGPGVYEQYF.

The table lists this clonotype with many counts. The chain recombines TRBV6-5 with TRBJ1-3; D remains unclear. Per germline, CDR1 MNHEY and CDR2 SVGAGI. The CDR3 runs to 12 residues. The germline V and J ends were trimmed by 5 bases and 4 bases, with 6 bases remaining between them. The CDR3 sequence is CASSQKGNTIYF. The CDR3 DNA sequence: TGTGCCAGCAGTCAGAAGGGAAACACCATATATTTT.

This clonotype has ten or more counts. The chain has TRBV20-1 and TRBJ1-1; D not certain. The germline V and J ends were trimmed by 0 bases and 8 bases, with 22 bases remaining between them. There are 16 residues in the CDR3. From germline, CDR1 is DFQATT and CDR2 SNEGSKA (reference sequence). The CDR3 DNA reads as TGCAGTGCTAGAGATCAGTTTAGTGGCGATGGACCCGAAGCTTTCTTT. Residues: CSARDQFSGDGPEAFF.

V usage is TRBV20-1 and J usage is TRBJ1-4; TRBD1 aligns across 7 bases. Per the germline V gene, CDR1 is DFQATT and CDR2 is SNEGSKA (reference sequence). The CDR3 has 13 residues. J lost 10 bases, V lost 3 bases, and 8 bases had no gene match. The CDR3 DNA reads TGCAGTGCTAGTTTGAGGGGGCGCGGAAAACTGTTTTTT. Translated, it gives CSASLRGRGKLFF.

In this sample, this clonotype turned up a few times. The chain links TRBV7-6 to TRBJ2-1, with 8 positions matching TRBD1. V dropped 5 bases and J dropped 0; count of bases not matched to a gene: 15. This CDR3 region has 19 residues. Germline V CDR1 and CDR2: SGHVS, FNYEAQ. CDR3 region: CASSQRGQGAISSYNEQFF. The CDR3 DNA reads as TGTGCCAGCAGCCAGCGCGGACAGGGCGCAATAAGCTCCTACAATGAGCAGTTCTTC.

This chain uses TRBV4-3 with TRBJ1-5; D not resolved. Germline V gives CDR1 LGHNA, CDR2 YSLEER. Trimming cost V 0 bases and J 2 bases, with 8 bases left between them. The CDR3 runs to 15 residues. The CDR3 loop reads CASSQDRWGNQPQHF. The CDR3 nucleotides are TGCGCCAGCAGCCAAGACCGTTGGGGCAATCAGCCCCAGCATTTT.

This clonotype was observed a handful of times. A read error may be the cause here, since a much bigger clone is one base away. The chain links TRBV3-1 to TRBJ2-3; D is unclear. Germline lookup yields CDR1 LGHDT and CDR2 YNNKEL (reference sequence). V dropped 3 bases and J dropped 1 base, with 2 bases sitting between them. The CDR3 is 12 residues long. The CDR3 reads CASSQGTDTQYF. DNA of the CDR3: TGTGCCAGCAGCCAGGGCACAGATACGCAGTATTTT.

The sample holds one count of this clonotype. A much more abundant neighbour one base away suggests this may be a read error. J is TRBJ2-3 and V is TRBV7-2; a weak D match, TRBD2 (7 bases). Germline assignment: CDR1 SGHTA and CDR2 FQGNSA. The CDR3 is 16 residues long. Trimming took 5 bases from V and 2 from J, leaving 17 bases between them. CDR3 nucleotide sequence: TGTGCCAGCAGCCTTCTAGGGGGAGGGGACACAGATACGCAGTATTTT. It is translated as CASSLLGGGDTDTQYF.

This clonotype was counted many times. CDR3 in amino acids: CASSLGKTGGDGYTF. The CDR3 nucleotides are TGTGCCAGCAGCTTAGGGAAGACAGGGGGAGATGGCTACACCTTC. This chain links TRBV7-8 with TRBJ1-2; 9 nucleotides match TRBD1. The J segment lost 6 bases and the V segment lost 1 base, leaving 6 bases of the junction unmatched. Germline V gives CDR1 SGHVS, CDR2 FQNEAQ. There are 15 residues in the CDR3.

Only a few counts were recorded for this clonotype. The chain carries TRBV10-3 and TRBJ2-7; D is unresolved. V was trimmed by 4 bases and J by 6 bases, leaving 7 bases between them. Per germline, CDR1 ENHRY and CDR2 SYGVKD. This CDR3 has 11 amino acids. Here the CDR3 reads CAISGAAEQYF. The CDR3 DNA reads TGTGCCATCAGTGGGGCGGCCGAGCAGTACTTC.

This clonotype was counted between two and nine times. J is TRBJ1-2 and V is TRBV19; D is possibly TRBD1 (5 bases). The CDR3 covers 14 residues. V was cut by 6 bases and J by 8 bases, with 19 bases left in between. Germline CDR1 and CDR2: LNHDA and SQIVND (reference sequence). CDR3 region: CASREPGLLPGYTF. CDR3 coding DNA: TGTGCCAGTAGGGAACCGGGACTGCTACCAGGCTACACCTTC. The full variable domain, rest sourced from reference TRBV19 and TRBJ1-2, is DGGITQSPKYLFRKEGQNVTLSCEQNLNHDAMYWYRQDPGQGLRLIYYSQIVNDFQKGDIAEGYSVSREKKESFPLTVTSAQKNPTAFYLCASREPGLLPGYTFGSGTRLTVV.

This clonotype has ten or more counts. V gene TRBV9 combines with J gene TRBJ2-5; 8 bases are shared with TRBD2. The CDR3 covers 14 residues. Per germline, CDR1 SGDLS and CDR2 YYNGEE. The ends lost 5 bases at V and 1 base at J; junction bases unmatched: 4. Here the CDR3 DNA reads TGTGCCAGCAGTCGGGGGGGAGTCCAAGAGACCCAGTACTTC. Protein product: CASSRGGVQETQYF.

In its sample, this clonotype was seen a few times. V and J are TRBV10-1 and TRBJ2-7, with a possible D match to TRBD2 (5 bases). Germline V gene data show CDR1 as WNHNN and CDR2 as SYGVQD (reference sequence). V lost 0 bases and J lost 2, with 11 bases in between. The length of the CDR3 is 15 residues. The CDR3 protein is CASSESAAGTYEQYF. The CDR3 coding sequence is TGCGCCAGCAGTGAGTCAGCAGCCGGGACCTACGAGCAGTACTTC.

This clonotype was observed a handful of times. The chain combines TRBV5-6 with TRBJ2-5; TRBD1 is a possible D gene (6 bases). V lost 7 bases to trimming and J lost 4 bases, with 26 bases between them. This CDR3 is 17 amino acids long. Germline V gene sequence: CDR1 SGHDT, CDR2 YYEEEE. In DNA form, the CDR3 reads TGTGCCAGCGGCGACGGGCCCGCAGGGGTCTTCGGAGAGACCCAGTACTTC. This encodes CASGDGPAGVFGETQYF.

This clonotype was seen only a few times. V usage is TRBV10-3 and J usage is TRBJ2-7, with D possibly matching TRBD1 (6 bases). Trimming removed 10 bases from V and 7 bases from J, with 17 bases in between. The germline gives CDR1 ENHRY, CDR2 SYGVKD. The CDR3 consists of 12 residues. DNA of the CDR3: TGTGCCACCTCAGCCAGGGGCGTAGAGCAGTACTTC. Translation: CATSARGVEQYF.

This clonotype was counted only a few times. The chain carries TRBV20-1 and TRBJ2-1, with no clear D. The CDR3 runs 13 residues. V was clipped by 2 bases and J by 9 bases, with 14 bases between them. Germline CDR1 DFQATT, CDR2 SNEGSKA (reference sequence). The CDR3 sequence is CSARSNMGFEQFF. The CDR3 DNA reads TGCAGTGCTAGATCCAACATGGGATTTGAGCAGTTCTTC.

This clonotype has more than one count but fewer than ten. One end of the junction varies from germline; a read error may be responsible. The V call is TRBV10-2, the J call TRBJ2-1; D remains ambiguous. The length of the CDR3 is 11 residues. Per the germline V gene, CDR1 is WSHSY and CDR2 is SAAADI. The CDR3 DNA reads as TGCGCCAGCAGTGAAGAGTTGAGAACCTCCTTC. Translating it yields CASSEELRTSF.